Shown below are 22 T cell receptor beta chains from a single sample sequenced in a study of blood T cell repertoires in COVID-19. Measured with immunoSEQ multiplex PCR; TCRdb has only the in-frame clones, and not every one. In the table there are around 340,000 clones, around 82% of which are singletons. The sequencing input was peripheral blood. Receptor source: a man between 25 and 39 years old with active or convalescent COVID-19.

The chain is built from TRBV11-2 and TRBJ2-1, with a tentative D call TRBD1 (6 bases). V was clipped by 4 bases and J by 2 bases, with 9 bases between them. The germline CDR1 and CDR2 sequences are SGHAT and FQNNGV. The CDR3 runs 14 residues. The CDR3 loop reads CASSSDRTYNEQFF. CDR3 nucleotides: TGTGCCAGCAGCTCCGACAGGACCTACAATGAGCAGTTCTTC.

The rearrangement links TRBV15 to TRBJ2-1, with 12 bases that match TRBD2. CDR1 is LNHNV and CDR2 is YYDKDF in the germline V gene (reference sequence). J was trimmed by 8 bases and V by 5 bases; bases with no gene match: 7. This CDR3 contains 15 residues. In nucleotides, the CDR3 is TGTGCCACCAGCCGCGGACTAGCGGGACGGGATGAGCAGTTCTTC. The encoded protein is CATSRGLAGRDEQFF.

A single count supports this clone. This chain joins TRBV23-1 and TRBJ2-7; TRBD1 matches 10 bases. TRBV23-1 is marked as an open reading frame, function uncertain. With V trimmed by 0 bases and J by 3 bases, 2 bases remained unmatched. This CDR3 has 15 residues. CDR3 region: CASSQSRDRGYEQYF. In DNA, the CDR3 is TGCGCCAGCAGTCAATCGAGGGACAGGGGCTACGAGCAGTACTTC.

The CDR3 loop is CASRRQGLNYGYTF. CDR3 nucleotides: TGTGCCAGCAGACGACAGGGCCTAAACTATGGCTACACCTTC. This chain uses TRBV7-2 with TRBJ1-2; 7 bases align to TRBD1. V lost 6 bases to trimming and J lost 2 bases; unmatched junction nucleotides: 6. The CDR3 runs 14 residues. CDR1 SGHTA and CDR2 FQGNSA come from the germline V gene.

V gene TRBV2 combines with J gene TRBJ2-7; D is possibly TRBD2 (7 bases). CDR1 and CDR2 (germline): SNHLY, FYNNEI. The CDR3 consists of 16 residues. V was clipped by 6 bases and J by 3 bases, with 21 bases between them. The CDR3 nucleotides are TGTGCCAGCAGACCATCCGCAGGGGAGGGGGTCTACGAGCAGTACTTC. This sequence encodes CASRPSAGEGVYEQYF.

This clone was observed a single time. The chain recombines TRBV6-5 with TRBJ1-5, with D possibly TRBD1 on 5 matching bases. The CDR3 runs 15 residues. Per germline, CDR1 MNHEY and CDR2 SVGAGI. The germline V and J ends were trimmed by 7 bases and 0 bases, with 13 bases remaining between them. The CDR3 nucleotides are TGTGCCAGCAAAGTAAACAGGTATAGCAATCAGCCCCAGCATTTT. As protein: CASKVNRYSNQPQHF.

The chain joins TRBV4-3 to TRBJ1-1, with D perhaps TRBD1 (5 bases). The germline CDR1 and CDR2 sequences are LGHNA and YSLEER. V was trimmed by 3 bases and J by 1 base, leaving 18 bases between them. The CDR3 contains 17 residues. The CDR3 DNA follows: TGCGCCAGCAGCCAGGGAAGGTTGGTTAGGGGGAACACTGAAGCTTTCTTT. Encoded protein: CASSQGRLVRGNTEAFF.

The V and J genes are TRBV6-2 or TRBV6-3 and TRBJ1-1, with D perhaps TRBD1 (5 bases). The CDR3 consists of 19 residues. Germline V gene lookup returns CDR1 MNHEY and CDR2 SVGEGT. V gave up 3 bases and J gave up 0 bases, with 23 bases separating them. The CDR3 region has the DNA TGTGCCAGCAGTTATCTTAATTATATTAATATCAGGGTGAACACTGAAGCTTTCTTT. This sequence encodes CASSYLNYINIRVNTEAFF.

The chain links TRBV5-1 to TRBJ2-1, with D perhaps TRBD2 (5 bases). The V gene lost 4 bases and the J gene lost 2 bases, with 10 bases spanning the gap. Germline V CDR1 and CDR2: SGHRS, YFSETQ. The CDR3 length is 14 residues. The CDR3 loop is CASSPRGPYNEQFF. The CDR3, as DNA: TGCGCCAGCAGCCCTCGGGGTCCCTACAATGAGCAGTTCTTC.

This clone was detected only once. The V and J genes are TRBV5-4 and TRBJ2-2; 7 bases line up with TRBD2. This CDR3 has 15 amino acids. Trimming took 0 bases from V and 4 from J; bases not matched to a gene: 3. From germline, CDR1 is SGHNT and CDR2 YYREEE (reference sequence). The CDR3 DNA reads TGTGCCAGCAGCTTGGAATGGGGGGGCACCGGGGAGCTGTTTTTT. The encoded protein is CASSLEWGGTGELFF. Full variable domain (rest looked up from reference TRBV5-4 and TRBJ2-2): ETGVTQSPTHLIKTRGQQVTLRCSSQSGHNTVSWYQQALGQGPQFIFQYYREEENGRGNFPPRFSGLQFPNYSSELNVNALELDDSALYLCASSLEWGGTGELFFGEGSRLTVL.

V is TRBV19 and J is TRBJ1-6; 7 bases map to TRBD1. Germline CDR1 and CDR2: LNHDA and SQIVND (reference sequence). The CDR3 totals 17 residues. V shed 9 bases and J 5 bases; nucleotides not matched to a gene: 16. The DNA of the CDR3 is TGTGCCAGCACGAGGGGGCCAGTCAGGTCTAATAATTCACCCCTCCACTTT. This sequence encodes CASTRGPVRSNNSPLHF. Full variable domain (missing parts from reference TRBV19 and TRBJ1-6): DGGITQSPKYLFRKEGQNVTLSCEQNLNHDAMYWYRQDPGQGLRLIYYSQIVNDFQKGDIAEGYSVSREKKESFPLTVTSAQKNPTAFYLCASTRGPVRSNNSPLHFGNGTRLTVT.

The chain couples TRBV19 to TRBJ1-4; perhaps TRBD1 as D (6 bases). The CDR3 is 14 residues long. Germline values: CDR1 LNHDA, CDR2 SQIVND (reference sequence). Trimming took 4 bases from V and 8 from J, leaving 14 bases between them. CDR3 sequence reads: CASSTNAGTEKLFF. CDR3 nucleotides: TGTGCCAGTAGTACAAACGCCGGGACAGAAAAACTGTTTTTT. Complete variable domain (other parts from reference TRBV19 and TRBJ1-4): DGGITQSPKYLFRKEGQNVTLSCEQNLNHDAMYWYRQDPGQGLRLIYYSQIVNDFQKGDIAEGYSVSREKKESFPLTVTSAQKNPTAFYLCASSTNAGTEKLFFGSGTQLSVL.

The rearrangement joins TRBV3-1 (or the pseudogene TRBV3-2) to TRBJ2-7, with TRBD2 matching 15 bases. This CDR3 is 17 amino acids long. Per germline, CDR1 LGHDT and CDR2 YNNKEL (reference sequence). Trimming cost V 2 bases and J 0 bases; bases outside gene matches: 2. The CDR3 is CASSQPGLAGGSYEQYF. The CDR3 DNA sequence: TGTGCCAGCAGCCAACCGGGACTAGCGGGGGGCTCCTACGAGCAGTACTTC.

Only one count was recorded for this clone. The chain couples TRBV7-2 to TRBJ2-2; D call uncertain. From germline, CDR1 is SGHTA and CDR2 FQGNSA. The CDR3 runs 12 residues. V was shortened by 5 bases and J by 10 bases, with 11 bases between the two germline ends. The chain's CDR3 is CASSILVSELFF. In nucleotides, the CDR3 is TGTGCCAGCAGCATCCTAGTTTCGGAGCTGTTTTTT.

The chain has TRBV6-4 and TRBJ2-7; 11 bases map to TRBD2. Germline CDR1 MRHNA, CDR2 SNTAGT. J gave up 6 bases and V 5 bases, and 9 bases lay outside the gene matches. CDR3 length: 15 residues. CDR3 sequence reads: CASSRTPGLAAEQYF. The DNA of the CDR3 is TGTGCCAGCAGTAGAACTCCGGGACTAGCGGCCGAGCAGTACTTC.

The V call is TRBV6-2 or TRBV6-3, the J call TRBJ1-2, with D perhaps matching TRBD1 (6 bases). Germline CDR1 MNHEY, CDR2 SVGEGT. Trimming took 7 bases from V and 4 from J, leaving 13 bases between them. The CDR3 runs 13 residues. The CDR3 bases are TGTGCCAGCACCCCACGGGGGGCCTATGGCTACACCTTC. Translation gives CASTPRGAYGYTF.

The chain combines TRBV29-1 with TRBJ2-5; D is unresolved. Germline CDR1 SQVTM, CDR2 ANQGSEA. The CDR3 has 11 residues. Trimming took 7 bases from V and 0 from J, leaving 6 bases between them. The CDR3 DNA sequence: TGCAGCGCCCTACACCAAGAGACCCAGTACTTC. Amino acid sequence: CSALHQETQYF.

This clone has just a few counts. The chain has TRBV28 and TRBJ2-3; 8 bases line up with TRBD2. This CDR3 is 15 amino acids long. Looked up from germline, CDR1 is MDHEN and CDR2 is SYDVKM. V was clipped by 8 bases and J by 0 bases; unmatched bases: 7. The CDR3, as DNA: TGTGCCAGCGATGGACTAGCAGCTAGCACAGATACGCAGTATTTT. As protein: CASDGLAASTDTQYF.

The V gene is TRBV4-2, the J gene TRBJ2-5; 7 nucleotides align to TRBD2. V was clipped by 0 bases and J by 0 bases; unmatched bases: 4. Germline V gene data show CDR1 as LGHNA and CDR2 as YNFKEQ. The CDR3 totals 16 residues. The CDR3 region has the DNA TGTGCCAGCAGCCAAGAACCGGGGGGAGACCAAGAGACCCAGTACTTC. This sequence encodes CASSQEPGGDQETQYF.

The V and J genes are TRBV4-3 and TRBJ2-1, with 11 bases that match TRBD2. Unmatched junction bases numbered 7, after V lost 0 bases and J lost 9 bases. The CDR3 consists of 16 residues. CDR1 is LGHNA and CDR2 is YSLEER in the germline V gene. CDR3 loop: CASSQDLAGGYSEQFF. The DNA of the CDR3 is TGCGCCAGCAGCCAAGATCTAGCGGGGGGATATAGTGAGCAGTTCTTC.

This clone has just a few counts. This chain links TRBV19 with TRBJ1-1; no clear D gene. Germline values: CDR1 LNHDA, CDR2 SQIVND (reference sequence). The CDR3 consists of 14 residues. The ends were cut back, 3 bases at V and 4 bases at J, with 12 bases in the middle. The CDR3 sequence: CASSIGGIPTEAFF. The CDR3 DNA follows: TGTGCCAGTAGTATCGGCGGGATTCCCACTGAAGCTTTCTTT.

The chain employs TRBV7-2 and TRBJ1-5; D may be TRBD1 (5 bases). Germline CDR1 is SGHTA and CDR2 is FQGNSA. The CDR3 length is 16 residues. V gave up 5 bases and J gave up 6 bases, with 20 bases separating them. The CDR3 loop reads CASSPDGGFAPQPQHF. The CDR3 region has the DNA TGTGCCAGCAGCCCGGACGGGGGGTTCGCCCCTCAGCCCCAGCATTTT.